The 4 T cell receptor beta chains listed next were all sequenced from one sample in a study of cytomegalovirus exposure and HLA in healthy donors (dated by TCRdb to 2016 to 2017). Libraries were built with the immunoSEQ multiplex PCR assay. Drawn from immuneACCESS, this table holds only the in-frame rearrangements with V and J called that TCRdb kept. Clones are partly lost; checked studies trace under half to an unresolved V gene and leave the rest unexplained. The sample table shows around 100,000 clones, and roughly 94% are seen once. The ten largest clonotypes hold 0.85% to 0.95% of the sample. The material sequenced was PBMCs. Receptors were obtained from a woman under 30 in good health and CMV-seronegative.

As concerns this clone: An end of the junction does not agree with germline; a read error may underlie this. V gene TRBV7-7 combines with J gene TRBJ1-3; TRBD1 matches 8 bases. The CDR3 sequence is 15 residues long. Per germline, CDR1 SSHAT and CDR2 FNYEAQ (reference sequence). CDR3 region: CASSSSGGTGNTIYF. The CDR3 DNA reads TGTGCTAGCAGCTCGTCAGGGGGCACTGGAAACACCATATATTTT.

This clone showed up just a few times. The CDR3: CASSVDPAGYYEQYF. The CDR3 DNA reads as TGTGCCAGCAGCGTAGACCCAGCGGGATACTACGAGCAGTACTTC. V gene TRBV9 combines with J gene TRBJ2-7, with TRBD2 matching over 7 bases. V gave up 0 bases and J gave up 3 bases; unmatched junction bases: 6. The V gene's germline CDR1 is SGDLS and CDR2 YYNGEE. The CDR3 totals 15 residues.

The rearrangement uses TRBV29-1 and TRBJ2-1, with TRBD2 matching 13 bases. The CDR3 runs 14 residues. J gave up 6 bases and V 6 bases, and 5 bases lay outside the gene matches. CDR1 is SQVTM, CDR2 ANQGSEA, per germline. CDR3 in amino acids: CSVPGLAGVNEQFF. The CDR3 nucleotides read TGCAGCGTGCCCGGACTAGCGGGGGTCAATGAGCAGTTCTTC.

This sequence joins TRBV29-1 and TRBJ2-1; D remains ambiguous. Germline CDR1 and CDR2: SQVTM and ANQGSEA. The CDR3 contains 13 residues. The V and J ends lost 7 bases and 7 bases respectively, with 17 bases between them. This chain's CDR3 is CSAANYGPNEQFF. The CDR3 DNA follows: TGCAGCGCCGCGAACTATGGTCCGAATGAGCAGTTCTTC.